This entry concerns a single TCR beta chain. Its antigen remains unknown. Being one base from a much bigger clone, this may be a read error. Genomic DNA templated the TCR beta VDJ and CDR3 profiling. MiXCR was run by TCRdb on the reads, yielding one entry per CDR3 protein. Among hundreds of thousands of distinct CDR3 sequences listed, roughly 34% were seen once. These data come from a study of CD8+CD57+ T cells in acquired aplastic anemia. Study-level information: Sorted CD4+ and CD8+ cells gave an average of roughly 3 ug of DNA.

V was cut by 4 bases and J by 7 bases, with 13 bases left in between. Germline lookup yields CDR1 SNHLY and CDR2 FYNNEI. The CDR3 is 13 amino acids. Patients chosen for sequencing had shown CD8+CD57+ cell expansion by flow cytometry. Study outcomes and limitations: Some 29 CD8+ CDR3 sequences were shared between patients and controls.

The sequence derives from a human donor with aplastic anemia. The rearrangement joins TRBV2 to TRBJ2-5; D possibly corresponds to TRBD1 (5 bases). The sequencing sample was made of sorted CD4+, CD8+, or CD8+CD57+ T cells (not recorded which) from PBMCs. CDR3: CASSGGQEGTQYF. In nucleotides, the CDR3 is TGTGCCAGCAGTGGCGGACAAGAAGGGACCCAGTACTTC.